This record looks at one T cell receptor beta chain sequence and its context. The data originate from a study of blood T cell repertoires in COVID-19. Overall study context: From T cells, B-cell-depleted T cells, or PBMCs came the material, which was cDNA or gDNA.

Germline CDR1 is SGHNT and CDR2 is YYREEE (reference sequence). V lost 0 bases to trimming and J lost 7 bases, with 8 bases between them. The CDR3 totals 13 residues. The data were produced by immunoSEQ multiplex PCR, yet TCRdb's version contains in-frame clones alone and is incomplete. This sample has 80,000 or so clones, with 91% found just once. The sequencing input was peripheral blood. This receptor was obtained from a woman between 50 and 59 years old in a cohort sampled during active COVID-19. The chain has TRBV5-4 and TRBJ1-5; unclear D gene. The CDR3 DNA reads as TGTGCCAGCAGCTTGGACAGCCCCCAGCCCCAGCATTTT. Protein product: CASSLDSPQPQHF.